The rows below give T cell receptor beta chains drawn from one sample of a study of regulatory T cells in long-lasting Graves disease. TCRdb processed the multiplex PCR reads anew with MiXCR; each CDR3 protein has one entry. In the table there are 430,000 or so distinct CDR3 sequences, approximately 22% of which are singletons. The sample consisted of peripheral blood mononuclear cells (PBMCs), taken when the disease was refractory, from a patient treated with antithyroid drugs. These receptors all stem from a female donor with Graves disease. Each CDR3 is given with its conserved first and last residue. A D gene is named only where the DNA matches it firmly. For some rows the clone size is stated as once, few or many, or as a class when expanded; others skip it.

V gene	D gene	J gene	clone size	CDR3 DNA	CDR3 protein
TRBV24-1	TRBD2	TRBJ2-5	many	TGTGCCACCAGTGCCGGGGGGACTAGTGAGGAGACCCAGTACTTC	CATSAGGTSEETQYF
TRBV28	NA	TRBJ1-2	many	TGTGCCAGCAGCTCCGGACAGTATGGCTACACCTTC	CASSSGQYGYTF
TRBV18	TRBD2	TRBJ2-5	few	TGTGCCAGCTCACCATGGGGAGGGCCGGAGACCCAGTACTTC	CASSPWGGPETQYF
TRBV7-9	NA	TRBJ1-4	few	TGTGCCAGCAGCTTAAAGGAGTCGAGAGAAAAACTGTTTTTT	CASSLKESREKLFF
TRBV6-5	NA	TRBJ2-6	NA	TGTGCCAGCAGTTACTCAAGGGGATCAGGGGCCAACGTCCTGACTTTC	CASSYSRGSGANVLTF
TRBV10-1	NA	TRBJ2-3	NA	TGCGCCAGCAGTGAGTCTCACGGTAGCACAGATACGCAGTATTTT	CASSESHGSTDTQYF
TRBV12-3/TRBV12-4	NA	TRBJ2-3	NA	TGTGCCAGCAGTTACTCGGGGGCACTAGCCGGAATGTTGGATACGCAGTATTTT	CASSYSGALAGMLDTQYF
TRBV20-1	TRBD1	TRBJ2-7	NA	TGCAGTGCCCTCCTAAGCTGGGACAGCTCCTACGAGCAGTACTTC	CSALLSWDSSYEQYF
TRBV28	NA	TRBJ2-5	NA	TGTGCCAGCAGTTTAGGAGTGGGGAGTGAGCAAGAGACCCAGTACTTC	CASSLGVGSEQETQYF
TRBV12-3/TRBV12-4	TRBD1	TRBJ2-3	few	TGTGCCAGCATTCACAGGGGTGATACGCAGTATTTT	CASIHRGDTQYF
TRBV7-2	NA	TRBJ1-1	few	TGTGCCAGCAGCTTAGTCGGGGGATACACTGAAGCTTTCTTT	CASSLVGGYTEAFF
TRBV4-1	TRBD1	TRBJ1-5	NA	TGCGCCAGCAGCCATGAGGACAGGGGAGGCAATCAGCCCCAGCATTTT	CASSHEDRGGNQPQHF
TRBV27	NA	TRBJ2-7	many	TGTGCCAGCAGCCCCGGTGGGTTATCCTACGAGCAGTACTTC	CASSPGGLSYEQYF
TRBV5-1	NA	TRBJ1-1	NA	TGCGCCAGCAGCCCTGGCCGGGGGGGGAACACTGAAGCTTTCTTT	CASSPGRGGNTEAFF
TRBV7-9	NA	TRBJ1-2	few	TGTGCCAGCACCTGGTTGGGCTACACCTTC	CASTWLGYTF